This TCR beta chain is from a study of blood T cells in healthy people across ages. A sample-barcoded 5' primer and a J-beta primer mix were used in a second PCR of about 7 to 12 cycles. TCRdb reprocessed the 5' RACE reads with MiXCR, giving one entry per CDR3 protein. The sample has 630,000 or so distinct CDR3 sequences, around 31% seen once. This clonotype has a count of ten or more. Each donor had around 11 milliliters of peripheral blood drawn. This CDR3 is built from 14 residues. Deletions cut 5 bases from V and 4 bases from J, with 12 bases between. Germline CDR1 reads SNHLY; CDR2 reads FYNNEI. The rearrangement links TRBV2 to TRBJ2-1; D unclear. Sequenced input: blood. The TCR was taken from an elderly woman in good health. CDR3 region: CASSSRNPYNEQFF. CDR3 coding DNA: TGTGCCAGCAGTAGCAGAAACCCGTACAATGAGCAGTTCTTC.